This T cell receptor (beta chain) emerged from a study of Ad26.COV2.S vaccination and SARS-CoV-2 variants. Study-level information: Donor was assigned to the Ad26.COV2.S arm of trial COV1001.

TCRdb's table, derived via immunoSEQ multiplex PCR, lists solely in-frame clones and lacks some. The table shows about 680,000 clones, with 80% to 90% occurring only once. Study observations and caveats: Participants given vaccine showed non-spike TCR breadth similar to that of placebo recipients.

Trimming removed 4 bases at V and 4 bases at J, with 7 bases between. The CDR3 spans 12 residues. Treatment: roughly 19 received Ad26.COV2.S at low or high dose, single or two shots; five or six received placebo; per-sample allocation not given. The samples were gathered on day 63 after the first injection of vaccine or placebo. A remark on this clone: Its target is not known.

The sequenced sample was peripheral blood, obtained in a trial of Ad26.COV2.S vaccine versus placebo. This sequence joins TRBV12-3 or TRBV12-4 and TRBJ1-2; perhaps TRBD1 as D (5 bases). The TCR comes from a person aged 18-65 years who received the Ad26.COV2.S COVID-19 vaccine or a placebo. CDR3 region: CASSYGGYGYTF. CDR3 DNA: TGTGCCAGCAGTTACGGGGGCTATGGCTACACCTTC.